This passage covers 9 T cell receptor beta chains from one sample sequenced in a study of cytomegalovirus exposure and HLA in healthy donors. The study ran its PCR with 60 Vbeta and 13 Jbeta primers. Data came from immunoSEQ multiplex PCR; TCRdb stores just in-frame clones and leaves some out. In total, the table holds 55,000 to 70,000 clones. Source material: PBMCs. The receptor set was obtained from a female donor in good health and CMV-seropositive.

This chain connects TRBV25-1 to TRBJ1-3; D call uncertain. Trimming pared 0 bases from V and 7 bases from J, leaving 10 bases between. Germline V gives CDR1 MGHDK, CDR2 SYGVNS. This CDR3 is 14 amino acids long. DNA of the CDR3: TGTGCCAGCAGTGAATACCCGCCCGGTAACACCATATATTTT. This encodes CASSEYPPGNTIYF. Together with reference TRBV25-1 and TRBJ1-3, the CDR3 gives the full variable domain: EADIYQTPRYLVIGTGKKITLECSQTMGHDKMYWYQQDPGMELHLIHYSYGVNSTEKGDLSSESTVSRIRTEHFPLTLESARPSHTSQYLCASSEYPPGNTIYFGEGSWLTVV.

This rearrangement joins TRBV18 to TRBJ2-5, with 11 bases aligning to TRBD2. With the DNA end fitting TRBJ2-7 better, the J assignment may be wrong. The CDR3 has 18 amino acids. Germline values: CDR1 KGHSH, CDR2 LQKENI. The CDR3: CASSPVSNPGLADNEQYF. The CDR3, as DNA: TGTGCCAGCTCACCGGTTAGTAACCCGGGACTAGCGGATAACGAGCAGTACTTC.

CDR3 coding DNA: TGTGCCAGCAGCTTACGCGGACAGGGGGGGAACACTGAAGCTTTCTTT. Protein sequence: CASSLRGQGGNTEAFF. The chain carries TRBV7-6 and TRBJ1-1, with 10 bases aligning to TRBD1. The CDR3 loop spans 16 amino acids. CDR1 SGHVS and CDR2 FNYEAQ come from the germline V gene. V trimming: 2 bases; J trimming: 1 base; junction bases outside the gene matches: 4.

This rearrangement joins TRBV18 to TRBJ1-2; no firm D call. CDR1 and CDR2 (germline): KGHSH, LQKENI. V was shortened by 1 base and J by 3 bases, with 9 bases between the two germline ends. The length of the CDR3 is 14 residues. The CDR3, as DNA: TGTGCCAGCTCACCACTGGAGGGTGACTATGGCTACACCTTC. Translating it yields CASSPLEGDYGYTF.

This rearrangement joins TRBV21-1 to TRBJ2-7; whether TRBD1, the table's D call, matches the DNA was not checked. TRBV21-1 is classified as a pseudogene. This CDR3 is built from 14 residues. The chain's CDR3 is CASSNRQDLYEQYF. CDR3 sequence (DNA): TGTGCCAGCAGCAATAGACAGGATCTCTACGAGCAGTACTTC.

The CDR3 sequence: CASSLGPDREQYF. As DNA, the CDR3 is TGTGCCAGCAGCTTAGGCCCAGACAGAGAGCAGTACTTC. J is TRBJ2-7 and V is TRBV7-2; TRBD1 is a possible D gene (5 bases). V lost 1 base and J lost 7, with 11 bases in between. CDR1 is SGHTA, CDR2 FQGNSA, per germline. The CDR3 totals 13 residues.

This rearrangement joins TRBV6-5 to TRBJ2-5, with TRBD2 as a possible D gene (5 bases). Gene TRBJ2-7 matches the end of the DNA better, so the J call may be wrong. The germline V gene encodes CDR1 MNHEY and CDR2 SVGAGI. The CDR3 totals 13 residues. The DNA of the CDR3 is TGTGCCAGCAGAGTCGTCTGGGAGTCCGAGCAGTACTTC. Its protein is CASRVVWESEQYF.

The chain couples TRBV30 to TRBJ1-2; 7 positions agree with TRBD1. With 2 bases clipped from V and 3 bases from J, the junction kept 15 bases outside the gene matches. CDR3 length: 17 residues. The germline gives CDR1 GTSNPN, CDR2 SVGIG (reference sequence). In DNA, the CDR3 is TGTGCCTGGAGTTTCGGAAGAAGGGGGCCAGGGTACTATGGCTACACCTTC. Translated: CAWSFGRRGPGYYGYTF.

CDR3 residues: CASSVRAGQGEGYTF. As DNA, the CDR3 is TGTGCCAGCAGCGTACGGGCGGGGCAGGGAGAGGGCTACACCTTC. The rearrangement joins TRBV9 to TRBJ1-2; tentatively, D is TRBD1 (5 bases). CDR1 is SGDLS and CDR2 is YYNGEE in the germline V gene. V lost 1 base to trimming and J lost 8 bases, with 18 bases between them. This CDR3 has 15 amino acids.